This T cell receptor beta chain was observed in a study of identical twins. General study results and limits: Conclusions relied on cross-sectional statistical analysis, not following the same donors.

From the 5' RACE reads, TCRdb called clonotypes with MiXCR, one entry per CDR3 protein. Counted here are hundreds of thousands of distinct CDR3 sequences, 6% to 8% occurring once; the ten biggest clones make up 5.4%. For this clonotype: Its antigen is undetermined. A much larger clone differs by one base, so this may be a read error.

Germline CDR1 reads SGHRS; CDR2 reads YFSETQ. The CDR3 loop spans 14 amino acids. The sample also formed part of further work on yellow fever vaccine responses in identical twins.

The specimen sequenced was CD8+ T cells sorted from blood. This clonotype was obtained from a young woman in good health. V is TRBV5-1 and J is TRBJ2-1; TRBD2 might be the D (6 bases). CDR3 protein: CASSFRERFYERFF. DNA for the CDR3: TGCGCCAGCAGCTTCCGGGAGAGATTTTATGAGCGGTTCTTC.